A single sample is the source of the 9 T cell receptor beta chains below, sequenced in a study of T cell repertoires in cytomegalovirus infection (dated 2019 in TCRdb). The treatment or condition label of this sample denotes: in vitro stimulation with specific CMV peptide epitopes to enrich CMV-specific T cells. Antigen specificity for these receptors is unknown. The sequencer was an Illumina HiSeq 1500. TCRdb itself trimmed the public reads at Q25 with fastp, ran MiXCR and retained productive beta chains. Here each entry gathers all rows of one CDR3 protein and keeps the most common genes and DNA. In all, the sample holds approximately 910,000 distinct CDR3 sequences, and around 31% of those were seen once. The top ten constitute 11% to 15% of the sample. This specimen consisted of cultured CD8+ T cells from PBMCs, obtained from culture after CMV antigen stimulation. Receptors were obtained from a human donor in good health (CMV status not recorded). Some clones in this sample may be carry-over from other donors' samples.

This clonotype was counted only a few times. The chain has TRBV7-6 and TRBJ1-6; 7 nucleotides agree with TRBD1. The germline gives CDR1 SGHVS, CDR2 FNYEAQ. Germline trimming cut 5 bases from V and 4 bases from J; bases unmatched to any gene: 8. The CDR3 sequence is 16 residues long. This CDR3 is CASSLRGGQYNSPLHF. CDR3 in DNA: TGTGCCAGCAGCCTCAGAGGGGGACAGTATAATTCACCCCTCCACTTT.

The chain links TRBV27 to TRBJ2-2, with 9 nucleotides matching TRBD2. The V gene end was trimmed by 7 bases and the J gene end by 5 bases; junction bases not matched to a gene: 5. The CDR3 is made up of 14 amino acids. Germline assignment: CDR1 MNHEY and CDR2 SMNVEV (reference sequence). Here the CDR3 DNA reads TGTGCCAGCATTGGAGCGGGGGGTACCGGGGAGCTGTTTTTT. Encoded protein: CASIGAGGTGELFF.

V and J are TRBV9 and TRBJ2-5; D is tentatively TRBD1 or TRBD2 (5 bases each). CDR1 is SGDLS, CDR2 YYNGEE, per germline. The CDR3 is 15 residues long. Trimming left V 0 bases short and J 5 bases short, with 14 bases between. The DNA of the CDR3 is TGTGCCAGCAGCGTAGTTGGGGGTCTTGGGGAGACCCAGTACTTC. Amino acid sequence: CASSVVGGLGETQYF.

V gene TRBV4-1 combines with J gene TRBJ1-5, with 7 bases identical to TRBD1. The J segment lost 4 bases and the V segment lost 0 bases, leaving 6 bases of the junction unmatched. The CDR3 spans 16 residues. CDR1 and CDR2 (germline): MGHRA, YSYEKL. CDR3 region: CASSQESGQRNQPQHF. As DNA, the CDR3 is TGCGCCAGCAGCCAAGAATCGGGACAGAGGAATCAGCCCCAGCATTTT.

The rearrangement joins TRBV15 to TRBJ2-2; D possibly corresponds to TRBD1 (6 bases). V lost 3 bases and J lost 6, with 11 bases in between. This CDR3 is 14 amino acids long. Germline V lookup: CDR1 LNHNV, CDR2 YYDKDF (reference sequence). The CDR3 reads CATSSHRVAGELFF. The DNA of the CDR3 is TGTGCCACCAGCAGCCACAGGGTCGCCGGGGAGCTGTTTTTT.

The chain couples TRBV7-8 to TRBJ2-1; 7 bases agree with TRBD2. After removal of 10 bases from V and 7 bases from J, the junction contained 4 bases not matched to a gene. The germline gives CDR1 SGHVS, CDR2 FQNEAQ. The CDR3 runs 11 residues. The CDR3 bases are TGTGCCAACACGCGGGGGAATGAGCAGTTCTTC. Its translation: CANTRGNEQFF.

In its sample, this clonotype was seen a few times. V gene TRBV10-3 combines with J gene TRBJ1-1; unclear D gene. The CDR3 is 17 amino acids. Germline loops: CDR1 ENHRY, CDR2 SYGVKD. V gave up 10 bases and J gave up 6 bases, with 30 bases separating them. CDR3 residues: CATNGESLEKISAEAFF. The CDR3, as DNA: TGTGCCACCAATGGGGAATCTCTCGAAAAAATATCCGCTGAAGCTTTCTTT.

The V gene is TRBV27, the J gene TRBJ1-2; 7 nucleotides align to TRBD1. CDR3 length: 15 amino acids. Germline values: CDR1 MNHEY, CDR2 SMNVEV (reference sequence). V shed 5 bases, J shed 4 bases, and the junction held 10 bases outside the gene matches. CDR3 bases: TGTGCCAGCAGTGAAAGACAGGGAAGGGTCTATGGCTACACCTTC. It translates to CASSERQGRVYGYTF.

This clonotype showed up just a few times. DNA for the CDR3: TGTGCCAGCAGCTTATCCGGGACAGGGGGGCTGCCCCAGCATTTT. Translating gives CASSLSGTGGLPQHF. V gene TRBV5-6 combines with J gene TRBJ1-5; 11 bases agree with TRBD1. This CDR3 has 15 residues. Germline CDR1 reads SGHDT; CDR2 reads YYEEEE. Trimming took 2 bases from V and 9 from J; bases not matched to a gene: 7.